A selection of T cell receptor beta chains follows, all from one sample in a study of T cell responses to AZD1222 COVID-19 vaccine. Some clones are missing from TCRdb's copy, which holds only in-frame ones; the method was immunoSEQ multiplex PCR. The sample includes some 110,000 clones, 88% of them seen just once. The starting material was peripheral blood, obtained on day 0 of AZD1222 vaccination. All receptors come from an adult in good health. Both conserved end residues are part of each CDR3. D genes are given only for firm matches. The size field is filled for only some rows; it gives once, few, many or a size class.

clone_size	d_call	v_call	j_call	cdr3_nt	cdr3_aa
few	-	TRBV6-5	TRBJ2-1	TGTGCCAGCAGTCGACTAGGAGAGGCCTACAATGAGCAGTTCTTC	CASSRLGEAYNEQFF
-	-	TRBV19	TRBJ1-5	TGTGCCAGTAGTACCCCGGGGGAGTATAGCAATCAGCCCCAGCATTTT	CASSTPGEYSNQPQHF
few	TRBD1	TRBV5-8	TRBJ1-2	TGTGCCAGCAGCTTCCCCCCCTGGAGGGACAGTGGCTACACCTTC	CASSFPPWRDSGYTF
once	-	TRBV18	TRBJ1-5	TGTGCCAGCTCACCACTCCAGGGAGGGCAGCCCCAGCATTTT	CASSPLQGGQPQHF
-	-	TRBV10-2	TRBJ2-7	TGCGCCAGCAGTGGTAGCGGCTACGAGCAGTACTTC	CASSGSGYEQYF
-	-	TRBV6-4	TRBJ2-2	TGTGCCAGCAGAAACACAGGGTCGGACACCGGGGAGCTGTTTTTT	CASRNTGSDTGELFF
-	TRBD2	TRBV7-2	TRBJ2-3	TGTGCCAGCAGCTCACTAGCGGGGGCCCTTGGAGATACGCAGTATTTT	CASSSLAGALGDTQYF
-	TRBD2	TRBV7-9	TRBJ2-5	TGTGCCAACAGCTTCGAGCGGGAGTTGGAGACCCAGTACTTC	CANSFERELETQYF
-	-	TRBV3-1/TRBV3-2	TRBJ1-1	TGTGCCAGCAGCCCAACACACCAGAACACTGAAGCTTTCTTT	CASSPTHQNTEAFF
once	-	TRBV29-1	TRBJ2-2	TGCAGCGTCGCATCGGGGGTTCGGACCGGGGAGCTGTTTTTT	CSVASGVRTGELFF
-	-	TRBV12-3/TRBV12-4	TRBJ1-4	TGTGCCAGCAGTTTACCTGGAAAACTGTTTTTT	CASSLPGKLFF
-	-	TRBV7-2	TRBJ1-2	TGTGCCAGCAGCTACCTGACAGGATATTATGGCTACACCTTC	CASSYLTGYYGYTF
-	TRBD2	TRBV6-4	TRBJ2-1	TGTGCCAGCAGTGACTCGAGGACTAGCGGAAGCTCCTACAATGAGCAGTTCTTC	CASSDSRTSGSSYNEQFF
-	-	TRBV12-1	TRBJ1-6	TGTGCCAGCAGCCCCGAGAGTTCACCCCTCCACTTT	CASSPESSPLHF
few	-	TRBV5-5	TRBJ1-6	TGTGCCAGCAGACCATCCTACAACTCGAATTCACCCCTCCACTTT	CASRPSYNSNSPLHF
-	-	TRBV10-3	TRBJ1-2	TGTGCCATCAGCTTACAGGTTAACTATGGCTACACCTTC	CAISLQVNYGYTF
-	-	TRBV5-1	TRBJ2-3	TGCGCCAGCAGCGGCCCGGGATCCAGTGGGGCAGATACGCAGTATTTT	CASSGPGSSGADTQYF
few	TRBD1	TRBV10-3	TRBJ1-5	TGTGCCATCAGTGAGCCAGGGGGAAATCAGCCCCAGCATTTT	CAISEPGGNQPQHF
once	TRBD1	TRBV7-9	TRBJ1-2	TGTGCCAGCAGCTCAGAGGGCAGGGGGCGGATTGGCTACACCTTC	CASSSEGRGRIGYTF
-	TRBD1	TRBV27	TRBJ2-7	TGTGCCAGCAGTTTAGGACAGGGGATCTACGAGCAGTACTTC	CASSLGQGIYEQYF
-	TRBD2	TRBV4-3	TRBJ2-3	TGCGCCAGCAGCCCCCGTCCGGGCGGGGGAACCACAGATACGCAGTATTTT	CASSPRPGGGTTDTQYF
-	-	TRBV24-1	TRBJ1-5	TGTGCCACCAGTGCCAACTCAGGCCAAGGGCGTACGTCCCAGCATTTT	CATSANSGQGRTSQHF
-	-	TRBV19	TRBJ1-6	TGTGCCAGTAGTATCGGCCAGGCGAATTCACCCCTCCACTTT	CASSIGQANSPLHF
-	TRBD1	TRBV7-3	TRBJ1-2	TGTGCCAGCAGCCCAGGGACAGGGCATGGCTACACCTTC	CASSPGTGHGYTF
-	-	TRBV11-2	TRBJ1-2	TGTGCCAGCAGCTTAGGCCTAGACTATGGCTACACCTTC	CASSLGLDYGYTF
-	-	TRBV6-2/TRBV6-3	TRBJ1-5	TGTGCCAGCAGTTACTTGGAAACTAATCAGCCCCAGCATTTT	CASSYLETNQPQHF
-	-	TRBV5-1	TRBJ1-1	TGCGCCAGCACGGTGGACGGGAACACTGAAGCTTTCTTT	CASTVDGNTEAFF
-	-	TRBV23-1	TRBJ1-5	TGCGCCAGCAGTCCCCGGGCGTATCAGCCCCAGCATTTT	CASSPRAYQPQHF
once	TRBD1	TRBV5-6	TRBJ2-5	TGTGCCAGCAGCTGGAGACAGGGGCAAGAGACCCAGTACTTC	CASSWRQGQETQYF
-	TRBD2	TRBV11-2	TRBJ2-1	TGTGCCAGCAGCGCGACTAGCGGGGGGTACAATGAGCAGTTCTTC	CASSATSGGYNEQFF
-	TRBD1	TRBV28	TRBJ2-7	TGTGCCAGCAGCAACCGGGACAGGATCTACGAGCAGTACTTC	CASSNRDRIYEQYF
-	TRBD1	TRBV6-5	TRBJ1-4	TGTGCCAGCAACCTCAGGGGGAATGCTAATGAAAAACTGTTTTTT	CASNLRGNANEKLFF
-	TRBD2	TRBV6-5	TRBJ2-3	TGTGCCATCCACGGACTAGCGGGGAGGGCAGATACGCAGTATTTT	CAIHGLAGRADTQYF
-	-	TRBV29-1	TRBJ2-7	TGCAGCGGCCGATCGGGGACTGACGCCTACGAGCAGTACTTC	CSGRSGTDAYEQYF
many	TRBD1	TRBV6-2/TRBV6-3	TRBJ2-7	TGTGCCAGCAGTGGGGACAGCGCCAGTCCCTACGAGCAGTACTTC	CASSGDSASPYEQYF
few	-	TRBV4-2	TRBJ1-6	TGTGCCAGCAGCCAAGAGTTGGCGGGGGGATTGAATTCACCCCTCCACTTT	CASSQELAGGLNSPLHF
-	-	TRBV2	TRBJ1-1	TGTGCCAGCACCACGCTTGGGGGCGCTGAAGCTTTCTTT	CASTTLGGAEAFF
-	-	TRBV3-1/TRBV3-2	TRBJ1-2	TGTGCCAGCAGCCAACAGGGAAACTATGGCTACACCTTC	CASSQQGNYGYTF
-	-	TRBV7-9	TRBJ1-1	TGTGCCAGCAGCTTAGACGTCATGAACACTGAAGCTTTCTTT	CASSLDVMNTEAFF
-	TRBD2	TRBV5-1	TRBJ2-5	TGCGCCAGCAGCTCTAGGGGGACTAGGCCGCAAGAGACCCAGTACTTC	CASSSRGTRPQETQYF
-	TRBD1	TRBV28	TRBJ2-1	TGTGCCAGCAGTCTACCGGGACAGGGCTACAATGAGCAGTTCTTC	CASSLPGQGYNEQFF
-	-	TRBV19	TRBJ2-1	TGTGCCAGTAGTGGGGGGACTTGGGACAATGAGCAGTTCTTC	CASSGGTWDNEQFF
few	-	TRBV7-9	TRBJ2-1	TGTGCCAGCAGCTTAGCGAGAGTGAGGCCAGCCGAGCAGTTCTTC	CASSLARVRPAEQFF
-	-	TRBV30	TRBJ1-6	TGTGCCTGGATGGACGAGTTTAGCTCCTATAATTCACCCCTCCACTTT	CAWMDEFSSYNSPLHF